What follows describes a single TCR delta chain. Antigen unknown. These data belong to a study of Vδ1+ human thymocytes. General study findings and limits: In the thymus, TRG and TRD repertoires looked highly polyclonal with Gaussian CDR3 lengths.

RNA was extracted from the cells and then reverse transcribed. CDR3 amplicons came from multiplex PCR with pooled V-gene forward and constant-region reverse primers. TCRdb re-called clones from the multiplex PCR reads via CATT. The table shows roughly 55,000 delta-chain clones, with about a sixth occurring only once. V trimming: 4 bases; J trimming: 6 bases; junction bases outside the gene matches: 12. Per the germline V gene, CDR1 is GEAIGNYY and CDR2 is EKD. The CDR3 runs 16 residues. The sequence came from a boy under two years old who had congenital heart surgery. The sample comprised Vdelta1+ gamma-delta thymocytes from the thymus. Subset described: FACS-sorted CD3+ TCRalphabeta- TCRVdelta1+ TCRVdelta2- thymocytes. V usage is TRDV2 and J usage is TRDJ1, with 11 positions matching TRDD3. In DNA form, the CDR3 reads TGTGCCTGTGAACTCTTCCCGTACTGGGGGATATATAAACTCATCTTT. This codes for CACELFPYWGIYKLIF.